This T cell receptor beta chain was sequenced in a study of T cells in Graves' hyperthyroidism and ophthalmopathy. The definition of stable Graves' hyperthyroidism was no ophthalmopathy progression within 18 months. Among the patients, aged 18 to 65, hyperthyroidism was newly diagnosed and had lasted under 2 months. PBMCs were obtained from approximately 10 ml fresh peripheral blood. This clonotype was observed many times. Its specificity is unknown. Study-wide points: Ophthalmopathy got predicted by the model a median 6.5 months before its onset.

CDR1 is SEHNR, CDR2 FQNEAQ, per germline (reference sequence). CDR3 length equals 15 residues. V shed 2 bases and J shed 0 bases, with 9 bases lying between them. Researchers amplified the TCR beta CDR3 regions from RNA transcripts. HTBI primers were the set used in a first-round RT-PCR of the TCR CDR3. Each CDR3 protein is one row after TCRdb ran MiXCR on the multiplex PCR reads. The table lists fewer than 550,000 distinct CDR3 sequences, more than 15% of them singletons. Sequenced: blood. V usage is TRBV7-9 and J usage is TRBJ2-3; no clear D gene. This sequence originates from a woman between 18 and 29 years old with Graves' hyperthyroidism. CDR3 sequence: CASSLKISSTDTQYF. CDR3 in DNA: TGTGCCAGCAGCTTAAAGATATCTAGCACAGATACGCAGTATTTT. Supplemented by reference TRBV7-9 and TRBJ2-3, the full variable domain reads DTGVSQNPRHKITKRGQNVTFRCDPISEHNRLYWYRQTLGQGPEFLTYFQNEAQLEKSRLLSDRFSAERPKGSFSTLEIQRTEQGDSAMYLCASSLKISSTDTQYFGPGTRLTVL.